This entry lists 18 T cell receptor beta chains sequenced from one sample in a study of T cell responses to AZD1222 COVID-19 vaccine. The data were produced by immunoSEQ multiplex PCR, yet TCRdb's version contains in-frame clones alone and is incomplete. The sample consists of around 140,000 clones, 93% of them appearing once. Sequenced here: peripheral blood, sampled on day 0 of AZD1222 vaccination. The source is an adult in good health.

V gene TRBV7-9 combines with J gene TRBJ2-1, with D tentatively TRBD2 (5 bases). Germline values: CDR1 SEHNR, CDR2 FQNEAQ (reference sequence). V shed 5 bases and J shed 7 bases, with 12 bases lying between them. This CDR3 has 13 residues. Here the CDR3 reads CASSLDPGNEQFF. The CDR3 nucleotides are TGTGCCAGCAGCCTGGATCCGGGGAATGAGCAGTTCTTC.

Only one count was recorded for this clone. This chain connects TRBV9 to TRBJ2-3; 8 bases align to TRBD1. Per the germline V gene, CDR1 is SGDLS and CDR2 is YYNGEE. The CDR3 spans 14 residues. V shed 4 bases, J shed 5 bases, and the junction held 6 bases outside the gene matches. CDR3 in DNA: TGTGCCAGCAGCCTCCGGACAGGGAAAGATACGCAGTATTTT. Protein product: CASSLRTGKDTQYF. Full variable domain (missing parts from reference TRBV9 and TRBJ2-3): DSGVTQTPKHLITATGQRVTLRCSPRSGDLSVYWYQQSLDQGLQFLIQYYNGEERAKGNILERFSAQQFPDLHSELNLSSLELGDSALYFCASSLRTGKDTQYFGPGTRLTVL.

The chain recombines TRBV19 with TRBJ1-2, with D maybe TRBD1 (5 bases). The ends were cut back, 5 bases at V and 4 bases at J, with 17 bases in the middle. In germline, CDR1 is LNHDA, CDR2 SQIVND (reference sequence). This CDR3 has 15 amino acids. The CDR3 nucleotides are TGTGCCAGTAGTGTCAGAGGGCAGGGCGGCTATGGCTACACCTTC. The encoded protein is CASSVRGQGGYGYTF.

The chain carries TRBV25-1 and TRBJ2-5; either TRBD1 or TRBD2 may fit D (5 bases each). CDR1 is MGHDK and CDR2 is SYGVNS in the germline V gene. V was cut by 2 bases and J by 9 bases, with 10 bases left in between. The CDR3 length is 12 residues. CDR3 sequence: CASSEEGLAQYF. The CDR3 DNA follows: TGTGCCAGCAGTGAAGAGGGGCTAGCCCAGTACTTC.

V is TRBV28 and J is TRBJ2-1; tentative D call: TRBD2 (6 bases). The germline V gene has CDR1 MDHEN and CDR2 SYDVKM. The CDR3 length is 16 residues. The ends were cut back, 4 bases at V and 7 bases at J, with 20 bases in the middle. DNA of the CDR3: TGTGCCAGCAGTTCCCCCTTTCCCGGGAGTAGGAATGAGCAGTTCTTC. Encoded protein: CASSSPFPGSRNEQFF. The entire variable domain, with the rest obtained from reference TRBV28 and TRBJ2-1, is as follows: DVKVTQSSRYLVKRTGEKVFLECVQDMDHENMFWYRQDPGLGLRLIYFSYDVKMKEKGDIPEGYSVSREKKERFSLILESASTNQTSMYLCASSSPFPGSRNEQFFGPGTRLTVL.

The genes are TRBV18 and TRBJ1-2; D unclear. Trimming pared 3 bases from V and 5 bases from J, leaving 10 bases between. The CDR3 covers 13 residues. Germline CDR1 reads KGHSH; CDR2 reads LQKENI. This CDR3 is CASSPQAEYGYTF. The CDR3 region has the DNA TGTGCCAGCTCACCCCAGGCAGAGTATGGCTACACCTTC.

The chain combines TRBV5-1 with TRBJ2-3; 12 positions match TRBD2. This CDR3 has 19 amino acids. The germline V gene encodes CDR1 SGHRS and CDR2 YFSETQ. V lost 4 bases to trimming and J lost 5 bases; unmatched junction nucleotides: 17. The CDR3 is CASSRDRGPPGLAGDTQYF. Here the CDR3 DNA reads TGCGCCAGCAGCCGGGACAGGGGACCACCGGGACTAGCGGGAGATACGCAGTATTTT.

The gene calls are TRBV28 and TRBJ1-2, with 10 bases identical to TRBD1. The V segment lost 4 bases and the J segment 4 bases; nucleotides outside the gene matches: 12. CDR3 length equals 17 residues. Germline-derived CDR1 and CDR2 are MDHEN and SYDVKM. The chain's CDR3 is CASSSLYRDRGIYGYTF. The CDR3 DNA follows: TGTGCCAGCAGTTCTCTCTACCGGGACAGGGGTATCTATGGCTACACCTTC.

The chain carries TRBV2 and TRBJ2-7, with D perhaps TRBD2 (5 bases). The length of the CDR3 is 14 residues. The V gene lost 7 bases and the J gene lost 0 bases, with 13 bases spanning the gap. CDR1 and CDR2 from the germline V gene are SNHLY and FYNNEI. The CDR3 nucleotides are TGTGCCAGCACGGAGGTAGCAGGCTCCTACGAGCAGTACTTC. It codes for CASTEVAGSYEQYF.

The genes are TRBV9 and TRBJ1-5, with D unresolved. This CDR3 is built from 13 residues. V lost 0 bases, J lost 8 bases, and 9 bases lay in between. CDR1 SGDLS and CDR2 YYNGEE come from the germline V gene. The CDR3 loop reads CASSVGSSKPQHF. CDR3 nucleotides: TGTGCCAGCAGCGTAGGATCTAGTAAGCCCCAGCATTTT.

J is TRBJ1-5 and V is TRBV24-1, with unresolved D. The V gene lost 1 base and the J gene lost 6 bases, with 9 bases spanning the gap. CDR3 size: 14 residues. Germline assignment: CDR1 KGHDR and CDR2 SFDVKD. CDR3 in DNA: TGTGCCACCAGTGATTTTCGGGCCGCTCAGCCCCAGCATTTT. It codes for CATSDFRAAQPQHF.

The J gene is TRBJ2-7, the V gene TRBV12-3 or TRBV12-4, with 7 bases that match TRBD1. This CDR3 has 12 residues. The CDR3 coding sequence is TGTGCCAGCAGCCCGGAGCCCTCCGAGGGGGCGGTC. Residues: CASSPEPSEGAV.

This clone occurred once. The chain uses TRBV5-1 and TRBJ1-3, with D possibly TRBD1 on 6 matching bases. This CDR3 is 16 amino acids long. Germline lookup yields CDR1 SGHRS and CDR2 YFSETQ. Trimming pared 1 base from V and 1 base from J, leaving 12 bases between. For the CDR3, the DNA is TGCGCCAGCAGCTTGTACGGGGGGCTATCTGGAAACACCATATATTTT. Translating gives CASSLYGGLSGNTIYF. Supplemented by reference TRBV5-1 and TRBJ1-3, the full variable domain reads KAGVTQTPRYLIKTRGQQVTLSCSPISGHRSVSWYQQTPGQGLQFLFEYFSETQRNKGNFPGRFSGRQFSNSRSEMNVSTLELGDSALYLCASSLYGGLSGNTIYFGEGSWLTVV.

CDR3 coding DNA: TGCGCCAGCAGCGTTTACAGGGGGGCGAACACCGGGGAGCTGTTTTTT. Its translation: CASSVYRGANTGELFF. The chain has TRBV5-1 and TRBJ2-2, with 8 bases lining up with TRBD1. The CDR3 has 16 residues. CDR1 and CDR2 from the germline V gene are SGHRS and YFSETQ. V lost 4 bases to trimming and J lost 0 bases; unmatched junction nucleotides: 5.

The V gene is TRBV30, the J gene TRBJ2-2; D remains ambiguous. CDR1 and CDR2 (germline): GTSNPN, SVGIG (reference sequence). V was pared by 0 bases and J by 3 bases, with 8 bases between. This CDR3 has 14 residues. In DNA, the CDR3 is TGTGCCTGGAGTGTACAAGGGTACACCGGGGAGCTGTTTTTT. Protein: CAWSVQGYTGELFF. Looking up the rest from reference TRBV30 and TRBJ2-2 gives the full variable domain: SQTIHQWPATLVQPVGSPLSLECTVEGTSNPNLYWYRQAAGRGLQLLFYSVGIGQISSEVPQNLSASRPQDRQFILSSKKLLLSDSGFYLCAWSVQGYTGELFFGEGSRLTVL.

This clone has a single count. The chain carries TRBV18 and TRBJ2-1; TRBD2 matches at 11 bases. CDR3 size: 15 residues. CDR1 and CDR2 (germline): KGHSH, LQKENI. V was pared by 3 bases and J by 8 bases, with 6 bases of the junction left unmatched. The CDR3 nucleotides read TGTGCCAGCTCACCTCCTAGCGGGAGGTCCCATGAGCAGTTCTTC. This translates into CASSPPSGRSHEQFF. The whole variable domain, remainder taken from reference TRBV18 and TRBJ2-1, is NAGVMQNPRHLVRRRGQEARLRCSPMKGHSHVYWYRQLPEEGLKFMVYLQKENIIDESGMPKERFSAEFPKEGPSILRIQQVVRGDSAAYFCASSPPSGRSHEQFFGPGTRLTVL.

A single count supports this clone. The rearrangement links TRBV7-2 to TRBJ2-1; no firm D call. CDR3 length equals 13 residues. CDR1 is SGHTA and CDR2 is FQGNSA in the germline V gene. V lost 5 bases and J lost 3, with 8 bases in between. CDR3 bases: TGTGCCAGCAGCCCAATAAACTACAATGAGCAGTTCTTC. Its protein is CASSPINYNEQFF.

This chain joins TRBV15 and TRBJ2-3, with D unclear. Germline CDR1 is LNHNV and CDR2 is YYDKDF (reference sequence). The CDR3 totals 11 residues. The V gene lost 5 bases and the J gene lost 5 bases, with 5 bases spanning the gap. CDR3 amino acids: CATSEGDTQYF. CDR3 DNA sequence: TGTGCCACCAGCGAAGGAGATACGCAGTATTTT.